Presented here are 5 T cell receptor beta chains from one specimen sequenced in a study of CD8+CD57+ T cells in acquired aplastic anemia. By flow cytometry, patients selected for sequencing had shown an expansion of CD8+CD57+ cells. Genomic DNA, the template, was used for profiling of the TCR beta VDJ and CDR3. From the reads, TCRdb called clonotypes with MiXCR, one entry per CDR3 protein. The sample records around 200,000 distinct CDR3 sequences, roughly 60% being singletons. Sequencing was done on a sample of sorted CD4+, CD8+, or CD8+CD57+ T cells (not recorded which) from PBMCs. The receptors were sampled from a human donor with aplastic anemia.

The chain uses TRBV7-6 and TRBJ1-2; TRBD1 aligns across 8 bases. CDR1 and CDR2 from the germline V gene are SGHVS and FNYEAQ. The CDR3 covers 14 residues. Germline trimming cut 0 bases from V and 6 bases from J; bases unmatched to any gene: 3. The CDR3 reads CASSLAPGGNGYTF. CDR3 nucleotide sequence: TGTGCCAGCAGCTTAGCGCCAGGGGGCAATGGCTACACCTTC.

This clonotype was seen only a few times. The final CDR3 position lacks the conserved phenylalanine or tryptophan, pointing to a likely read error. The V call is TRBV12-3 or TRBV12-4, the J call TRBJ1-1; 8 bases match TRBD1. CDR3 size: 12 residues. V shed 6 bases and J 4 bases; nucleotides not matched to a gene: 1. CDR3 nucleotides: TGTGCCAGCAGAACAGGGGGCACTGAAGCTTTCCTT. This translates into CASRTGGTEAFL.

This chain connects TRBV20-1 to TRBJ2-7; perhaps TRBD2 as D (5 bases). The CDR3 is made up of 13 amino acids. Germline V gives CDR1 DFQATT, CDR2 SNEGSKA (reference sequence). The CDR3 DNA reads as TGCAGAGCTCTTTCCGGAGGATCCTACGAGCAGTACTTC. It encodes CRALSGGSYEQYF.

This chain joins TRBV7-8 and TRBJ2-7; the D is unclear. The germline V gene has CDR1 SGHVS and CDR2 FQNEAQ. The CDR3 runs to 17 residues. Trimming pared 5 bases from V and 2 bases from J, leaving 22 bases between. The CDR3 sequence: CASSQEWGLLRTYEQYF. DNA for the CDR3: TGTGCCAGCAGCCAAGAATGGGGTTTACTGAGAACCTACGAGCAGTACTTC. Full variable domain (rest looked up from reference TRBV7-8 and TRBJ2-7): GAGVSQSPRYKVAKRGQDVALRCDPISGHVSLFWYQQALGQGPEFLTYFQNEAQLDKSGLPSDRFFAERPEGSVSTLKIQRTQQEDSAVYLCASSQEWGLLRTYEQYFGPGTRLTVT.

Comment on this clonotype: The conserved closing phenylalanine or tryptophan is absent in this CDR3, likely reflecting a read error. The CDR3 DNA follows: TGTGCCATCAGGGGACAGGGACTAGCTAACTATGGCTACACCCTC. It encodes CAIRGQGLANYGYTL. The V gene is TRBV10-3, the J gene TRBJ1-2, with 9 bases fitting TRBD1. V was pared by 6 bases and J by 0 bases, with 5 bases of the junction left unmatched. Germline V gene sequence: CDR1 ENHRY, CDR2 SYGVKD. The CDR3 runs 15 residues.